This TCR beta chain is drawn from a study of T cell changes during pregnancy in multiple sclerosis. TCRdb's copy holds only in-frame clones and misses some; the assay was immunoSEQ multiplex PCR. The table lists tens of thousands of clones, over 80% of them singletons. This CDR3 has 12 residues. With 4 bases removed from V and 0 bases from J, the gap between germline ends came to 3 bases. Germline V lookup: CDR1 MNHEY, CDR2 SMNVEV (reference sequence). This sample comprised peripheral blood, obtained in the second trimester of pregnancy. This TCR was sampled from a female donor in good health, enrolled as a control in a pregnancy study. The V call is TRBV27, the J call TRBJ1-1; D remains unclear. The CDR3 bases are TGTGCCAGCAGTTCTATGAACACTGAAGCTTTCTTT. Amino acids: CASSSMNTEAFF.